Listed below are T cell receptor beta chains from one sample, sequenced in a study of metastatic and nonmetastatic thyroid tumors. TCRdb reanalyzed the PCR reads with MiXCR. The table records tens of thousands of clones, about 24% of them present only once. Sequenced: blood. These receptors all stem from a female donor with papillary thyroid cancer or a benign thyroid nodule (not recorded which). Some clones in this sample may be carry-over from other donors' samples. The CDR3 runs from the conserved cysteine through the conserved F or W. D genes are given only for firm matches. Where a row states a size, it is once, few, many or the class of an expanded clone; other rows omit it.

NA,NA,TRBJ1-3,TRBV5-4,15,CASSPNGGSGNTIYF,TGTGCCAGCAGCCCGAACGGGGGCTCTGGAAACACCATATATTTT
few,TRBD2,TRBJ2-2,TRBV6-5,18,CASSYLGLAGEDTGELFF,TGTGCCAGCAGTTACCTCGGACTAGCGGGAGAGGACACCGGGGAGCTGTTTTTT
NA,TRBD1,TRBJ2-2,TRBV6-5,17,CASSYFRGRGRTGELFF,TGTGCCAGCAGTTACTTTAGGGGCAGGGGGCGCACCGGGGAGCTGTTTTTT
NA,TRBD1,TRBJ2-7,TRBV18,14,CASSPSGTGGEQYF,TGTGCCAGCTCACCCTCCGGGACAGGGGGCGAGCAGTACTTC
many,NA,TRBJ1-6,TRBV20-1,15,CSADRISSYNSPLHF,TGCAGTGCTGACAGGATTAGCTCCTATAATTCACCCCTCCACTTT
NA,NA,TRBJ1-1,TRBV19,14,CASSPLDSWTEAFF,TGTGCCAGTAGCCCCCTGGACTCATGGACTGAAGCTTTCTTT
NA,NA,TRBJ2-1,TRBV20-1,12,CSGRPGYNEQFF,TGCAGTGGCAGACCAGGTTACAATGAGCAGTTCTTC
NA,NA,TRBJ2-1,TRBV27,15,CASSWTVSSYNEQFF,TGTGCCAGCAGTTGGACAGTGAGCTCCTACAATGAGCAGTTCTTC
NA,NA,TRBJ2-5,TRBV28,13,CASRVGGVETQYF,TGTGCCAGCAGAGTAGGGGGAGTAGAGACCCAGTACTTC
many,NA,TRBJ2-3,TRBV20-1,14,CSAILRQGGDTQYF,TGCAGTGCTATTTTGAGACAGGGAGGAGATACGCAGTATTTT
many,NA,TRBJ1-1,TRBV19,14,CASTRGAGVTEAFF,TGTGCCAGTACGCGGGGGGCAGGGGTCACTGAAGCTTTCTTT
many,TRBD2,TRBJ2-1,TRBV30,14,CAWSASGPYNEQFF,TGTGCCTGGAGTGCTAGCGGCCCTTACAATGAGCAGTTCTTC
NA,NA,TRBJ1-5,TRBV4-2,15,CASSQDIGPNQPQHF,TGTGCCAGCAGCCAAGATATAGGACCGAATCAGCCCCAGCATTTT
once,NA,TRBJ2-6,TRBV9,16,CASSVGQHSVANVLTF,TGTGCCAGCAGCGTCGGACAGCACTCTGTGGCCAACGTCCTGACTTTC
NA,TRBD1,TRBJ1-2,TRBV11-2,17,CASSLVSGQGMGDGYTF,TGTGCCAGCAGCTTAGTCTCGGGACAGGGAATGGGGGATGGCTACACCTTC
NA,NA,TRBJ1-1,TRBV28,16,CASSSRQGRMNTEAFF,TGTGCCAGCAGTTCTCGGCAGGGTCGTATGAACACTGAAGCTTTCTTT
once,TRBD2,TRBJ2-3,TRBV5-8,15,CASSSGIQNTDTQYF,TGTGCCAGCAGCAGCGGGATCCAGAACACAGATACGCAGTATTTT
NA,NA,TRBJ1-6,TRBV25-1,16,CASSKRKLGYNSPLHF,TGTGCCAGCAGTAAACGGAAGTTAGGCTATAATTCACCCCTCCACTTT
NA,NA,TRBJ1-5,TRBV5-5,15,CASSLAGTQDQPKHF,TGTGCCAGCAGCTTGGCGGGGACCCAGGATCAGCCCAAGCATTTT
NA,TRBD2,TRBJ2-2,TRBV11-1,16,CASSKSGDFNTGELFF,TGTGCCAGCAGCAAGAGCGGGGATTTTAACACCGGGGAGCTGTTTTTT
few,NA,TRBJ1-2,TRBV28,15,CASALPSSGHYGYTF,NA
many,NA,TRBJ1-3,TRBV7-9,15,CASSLGTFSGNTIYF,TGTGCCAGCAGCTTGGGTACCTTCTCTGGAAACACCATATATTTT
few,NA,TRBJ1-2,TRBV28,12,CASSRQAGGYTF,TGTGCCAGCAGTCGGCAGGCGGGGGGCTACACCTTC
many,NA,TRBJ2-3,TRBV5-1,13,CASSFSGTDTQYF,TGCGCCAGCAGCTTTAGTGGCACAGATACGCAGTATTTT
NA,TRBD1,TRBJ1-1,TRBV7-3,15,CASSTNQGAETEAFF,TGTGCCAGCAGTACAAATCAGGGGGCTGAGACTGAAGCTTTCTTT
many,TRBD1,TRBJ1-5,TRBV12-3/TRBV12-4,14,CASSRDRINQPQHF,TGTGCCAGCAGTAGGGACAGGATCAATCAGCCCCAGCATTTT
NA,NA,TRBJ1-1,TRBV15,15,CATIRDSRWPGEAFF,TGTGCCACCATCAGAGATAGTCGGTGGCCGGGTGAAGCTTTCTTT
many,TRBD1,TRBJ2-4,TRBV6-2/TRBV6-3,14,CASRRDRAINIQYF,TGTGCCAGCAGGCGAGACAGGGCAATAAACATTCAGTACTTC
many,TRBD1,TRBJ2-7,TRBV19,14,CASEQTGGFGEQYF,TGTGCCAGTGAACAGACAGGGGGATTTGGCGAGCAGTACTTC
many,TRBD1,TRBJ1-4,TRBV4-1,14,CASSLRDSNEKLFF,TGCGCCAGCAGCCTCCGGGACAGCAATGAAAAACTGTTTTTT
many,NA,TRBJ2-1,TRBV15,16,CATSRDLGQWSNEQFF,TGTGCCACCAGCAGAGATCTCGGTCAGTGGAGCAATGAGCAGTTCTTC
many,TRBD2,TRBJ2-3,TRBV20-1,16,CSARVMGTSGTDTQYF,TGCAGTGCTAGAGTTATGGGGACTAGCGGCACAGATACGCAGTATTTT
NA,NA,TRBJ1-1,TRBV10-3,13,CAIKADPNTEAFF,TGTGCCATCAAGGCAGACCCGAACACTGAAGCTTTCTTT
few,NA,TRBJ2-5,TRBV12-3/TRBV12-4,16,CASSFPGELWGETQYF,TGTGCCAGCAGCTTCCCGGGAGAGCTGTGGGGGGAGACCCAGTACTTC
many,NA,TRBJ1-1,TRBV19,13,CASSGGRNTEAFF,TGTGCCAGTAGTGGAGGGAGGAACACTGAAGCTTTCTTT
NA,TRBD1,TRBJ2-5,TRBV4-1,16,CASSTGTGFSQETQYF,TGCGCCAGCAGCACTGGGACAGGGTTTTCCCAAGAGACCCAGTACTTC
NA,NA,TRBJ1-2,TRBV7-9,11,CASCGSYGYTF,TGTGCCAGCTGTGGGAGCTATGGCTACACCTTC
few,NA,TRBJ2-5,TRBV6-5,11,CASSYVETQYF,TGTGCCAGCAGTTATGTAGAGACCCAGTACTTC
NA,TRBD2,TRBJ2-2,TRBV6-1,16,CASTLGLAVNTGELFF,TGTGCCAGCACCCTAGGACTAGCGGTGAACACCGGGGAGCTGTTTTTT
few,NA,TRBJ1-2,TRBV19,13,CASSRGQSAGYTF,TGTGCCAGTAGTAGGGGACAAAGTGCTGGCTACACCTTC
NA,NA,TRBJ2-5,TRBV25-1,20,CASIPPLGAGGTRSQETQYF,TGTGCCAGCATTCCCCCATTAGGAGCGGGCGGAACGCGATCCCAAGAGACCCAGTACTTC
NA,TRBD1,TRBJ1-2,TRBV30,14,CAWKSGTAMVGYTF,TGTGCCTGGAAATCCGGGACAGCTATGGTTGGCTACACCTTC
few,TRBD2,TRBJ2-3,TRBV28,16,CASSTPRGGLTDTQYF,TGTGCCAGCAGTACCCCGCGGGGGGGCCTAACAGATACGCAGTATTTT
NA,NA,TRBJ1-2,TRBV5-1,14,CASSFIDSSGGYTF,TGCGCCAGCAGCTTCATAGACAGTAGTGGCGGCTACACATTC
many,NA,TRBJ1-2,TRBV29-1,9,CSVGDGSTF,NA
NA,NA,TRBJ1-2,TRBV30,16,CAWSQPTGTASYGYTF,TGTGCCTGGAGTCAGCCAACCGGGACCGCATCCTATGGCTACACCTTC
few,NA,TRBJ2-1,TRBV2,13,CASSSTGRNEQFF,TGTGCCAGCAGTTCGACGGGCCGCAATGAGCAGTTCTTC
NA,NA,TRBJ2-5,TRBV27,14,CASSLTRLAETQYF,TGTGCCAGCAGTCTTACTAGACTTGCAGAGACCCAGTACTTC
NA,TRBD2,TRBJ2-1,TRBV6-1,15,CASSRTSGSNSEQFF,TGTGCCAGCAGTCGGACTAGCGGGAGTAATAGTGAGCAGTTCTTC
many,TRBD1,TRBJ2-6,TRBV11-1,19,CASSQQGYRARPGANVLTF,TGTGCCAGCAGCCAACAGGGGTACCGAGCGCGGCCTGGGGCCAACGTCCTGACTTTC
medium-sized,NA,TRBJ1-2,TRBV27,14,CASSPTGGYRGYTF,TGTGCCAGCAGTCCCACCGGGGGCTATAGGGGCTACACCTTC
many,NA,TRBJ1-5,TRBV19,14,CASNILGSNQPQHF,TGTGCCAGTAACATCTTGGGGAGCAATCAGCCCCAGCATTTT
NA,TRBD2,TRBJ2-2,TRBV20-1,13,CSARSGAIGELFF,TGCAGTGCCCGAAGCGGGGCTATCGGGGAGCTGTTTTTT